The 2 T cell receptor beta chains below were found in one sample sequenced in a study of shared clonotypes between healthy human individuals. The table came from immunoSEQ multiplex PCR; TCRdb's copy has only in-frame clones and leaves some out. The sample lists approximately 340,000 clones, more than 60% occurring once. The sequencing sample was made of memory CD4+ T cells sorted from blood. The sample's subset: CD45RA-negative fraction. All receptors come from a man aged 25 to 40 in good health.

The chain joins TRBV6-5 to TRBJ2-7, with D perhaps TRBD1 (6 bases). V was cut by 5 bases and J by 3 bases, with 14 bases left in between. There are 14 residues in the CDR3. From germline, CDR1 is MNHEY and CDR2 SVGAGI. CDR3 sequence: CASSNWDKNYEQYF. The CDR3 DNA reads TGTGCCAGCAGTAACTGGGACAAAAACTACGAGCAGTACTTC.

Note on this clone: This probably arose from a read error, given a far larger clone one base away. The same CDR3 arises from other DNA sequences in this sample as well. V gene TRBV30 combines with J gene TRBJ1-3, with 9 bases aligning to TRBD1. CDR1 and CDR2 (germline): GTSNPN, SVGIG (reference sequence). The CDR3 loop spans 16 amino acids. With 2 bases clipped from V and 4 bases from J, the junction kept 9 bases outside the gene matches. CDR3 nucleotides: TGTGCCTGGAGTCGTGGACAGGGGATAATCGGAAACACCATATATTTT. It yields the protein CAWSRGQGIIGNTIYF.